The next 8 T cell receptor beta chains were all read from a single sample in a study of cytomegalovirus exposure and HLA in healthy donors. 60 Vbeta and 13 Jbeta primers were used in PCR. Produced via immunoSEQ multiplex PCR; TCRdb's table is partial and in-frame only. Here the sample spans 200,000 or so clones, 75% to 80% being singletons. Sequenced: PBMCs. The receptors here all came from a woman in her 30s in good health and CMV-seropositive.

This clone was recorded a few times. The chain uses TRBV18 and TRBJ1-3; D remains unclear. Germline CDR1 reads KGHSH; CDR2 reads LQKENI. The CDR3 has 13 residues. The V end was cut by 5 bases, the J end by 8 bases, with 13 bases between. The CDR3 loop reads CASSTLARYTIYF. The DNA for the CDR3 is TGTGCCAGCTCAACGCTGGCTCGTTACACCATATATTTT.

This clone has a single count. The V gene is TRBV11-2, the J gene TRBJ1-4, with a possible D match to TRBD1 (6 bases). In germline, CDR1 is SGHAT, CDR2 FQNNGV. Trimming cost V 6 bases and J 2 bases, with 16 bases left between them. This CDR3 has 16 residues. The CDR3 reads CASRHLRGRTNEKLFF. CDR3 coding DNA: TGTGCCAGCAGACATCTCAGGGGTCGGACTAATGAAAAACTGTTTTTT.

The V call is TRBV5-1, the J call TRBJ2-7; 7 nucleotides line up with TRBD2. The CDR3 spans 15 residues. Germline V gives CDR1 SGHRS, CDR2 YFSETQ. V shed 7 bases, J shed 2 bases, and the junction held 12 bases outside the gene matches. The CDR3 loop is CASGPGLVGTYEQYF. The DNA of the CDR3 is TGCGCCAGCGGACCCGGACTAGTAGGGACCTACGAGCAGTACTTC.

The genes are TRBV5-6 and TRBJ2-1, with D uncertain. This CDR3 has 13 residues. Trimming pared 2 bases from V and 10 bases from J, leaving 13 bases between. The germline CDR1 and CDR2 sequences are SGHDT and YYEEEE. CDR3 amino acids: CASSFRDNGEQFF. The CDR3 nucleotides read TGTGCCAGCAGCTTTCGCGACAACGGAGAGCAGTTCTTC.

The chain links TRBV10-3 to TRBJ2-7; the match to TRBD1 covers 8 bases. Per the germline V gene, CDR1 is ENHRY and CDR2 is SYGVKD. V dropped 6 bases and J dropped 1; count of bases not matched to a gene: 5. The CDR3 has 14 amino acids. In nucleotides, the CDR3 is TGTGCCATCAGAACAGGGGGAGGATCCTACGAGCAGTACTTC. Its protein product is CAIRTGGGSYEQYF.

The chain carries TRBV5-1 and TRBJ1-2; 7 bases fit TRBD1. The CDR3 runs to 15 residues. The germline CDR1 and CDR2 sequences are SGHRS and YFSETQ. With V trimmed by 4 bases and J by 0 bases, 6 bases remained unmatched. For the CDR3, the DNA is TGCGCCAGCAGCCCCGACAGGGCCACTAACTATGGCTACACCTTC. Its translation: CASSPDRATNYGYTF.

The V gene is TRBV19, the J gene TRBJ2-1; D remains ambiguous. The CDR3 extends over 16 amino acids. The germline CDR1 and CDR2 sequences are LNHDA and SQIVND (reference sequence). V was shortened by 6 bases and J by 0 bases, with 15 bases between the two germline ends. The CDR3 region is CASRPYFSSSYNEQFF. In nucleotides, the CDR3 is TGTGCCAGTAGGCCCTATTTTAGCTCCTCCTACAATGAGCAGTTCTTC.

This clone is a singleton in its sample. The V gene is TRBV2, the J gene TRBJ2-7; 10 bases align to TRBD1. V lost 4 bases and J lost 2; bases outside the gene matches: 8. The length of the CDR3 is 16 residues. The germline CDR1 and CDR2 sequences are SNHLY and FYNNEI. CDR3 DNA: TGTGCCAGCAGTGTTCGCTTTGGGACAGGGGCCTACGAGCAGTACTTC. Amino acid sequence: CASSVRFGTGAYEQYF.